The present T cell receptor beta chain was sequenced within a study of regulatory T cells in long-lasting Graves disease. Time point noted: newly diagnosed GD, antithyroid drugs for less than 3 months. With RNA extracted from PBMCs as input, the TCR library was made. This clonotype was recorded at least ten times. The authors built TCR beta libraries using iRepertoire HTBI primers and Arm-PCR of CDR3 regions. Each CDR3 protein gets one entry after TCRdb re-called the multiplex PCR reads with MiXCR. The table lists over 350,000 distinct CDR3 sequences, 15% of them singletons, with approximately 8% in the top ten. The sample was also reused in another study, on T cells in Graves' hyperthyroidism and ophthalmopathy.

The sequence was collected from a woman in her 40s with Graves disease. Here the sequenced sample was peripheral blood mononuclear cells (PBMCs), taken at new diagnosis, from a patient treated with antithyroid drugs.

CDR3 region: CASSYRGGGREYEQYF. CDR3 nucleotide sequence: TGTGCCAGCAGTTACCGGGGGGGGGGGCGCGAGTACGAGCAGTACTTC. V usage is TRBV7-2 and J usage is TRBJ2-7; 8 bases agree with TRBD2. This CDR3 has 16 amino acids. CDR1 and CDR2 from the germline V gene are SGHTA and FQGNSA. J was trimmed by 4 bases and V by 6 bases; bases with no gene match: 14.